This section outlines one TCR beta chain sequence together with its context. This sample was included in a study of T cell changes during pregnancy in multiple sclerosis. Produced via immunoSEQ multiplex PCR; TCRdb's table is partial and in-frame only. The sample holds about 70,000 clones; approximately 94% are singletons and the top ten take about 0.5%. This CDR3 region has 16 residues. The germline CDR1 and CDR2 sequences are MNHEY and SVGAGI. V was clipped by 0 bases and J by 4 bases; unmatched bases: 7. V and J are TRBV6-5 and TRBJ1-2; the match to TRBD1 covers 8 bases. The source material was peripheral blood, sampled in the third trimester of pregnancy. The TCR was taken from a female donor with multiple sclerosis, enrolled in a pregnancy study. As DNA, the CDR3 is TGTGCCAGCAGTTACTCAGGACAGGGAGCAGGCTATGGCTACACCTTC. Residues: CASSYSGQGAGYGYTF.